The 11 T cell receptor beta chains below all came from one sample that was sequenced in a study of control samples from healthy donors and cancer patients. Profiled with immunoSEQ multiplex PCR; TCRdb holds only in-frame clones, not every one. Seen here are fewer than 90,000 clones, 84% observed once, and the top ten hold 25% to 35%. The sequenced material came from blood. The receptors here all came from a middle-aged man in good health.

The chain recombines TRBV18 with TRBJ2-5; possibly TRBD2 for D (6 bases). V was cut by 2 bases and J by 4 bases, with 8 bases left in between. Germline V gene lookup returns CDR1 KGHSH and CDR2 LQKENI. This CDR3 has 13 amino acids. Written as DNA, the CDR3 is TGTGCCAGCTCACCAACGGGAGCAGAGACCCAGTACTTC. Protein product: CASSPTGAETQYF.

This clone was recorded only once. The chain is built from TRBV6-5 and TRBJ1-1; TRBD1 might be the D (5 bases). The CDR3 has 13 amino acids. V was clipped by 6 bases and J by 11 bases, with 19 bases between them. CDR1 is MNHEY and CDR2 is SVGAGI in the germline V gene. The CDR3 protein is CASSYKGRTRAFF. CDR3 coding DNA: TGTGCCAGCAGCTACAAGGGGAGAACTCGGGCTTTCTTT.

The chain couples TRBV5-5 to TRBJ2-7, with D perhaps matching TRBD2 (5 bases). The V gene lost 2 bases and the J gene lost 11 bases, with 14 bases spanning the gap. CDR3 length: 12 amino acids. The germline CDR1 and CDR2 sequences are SGHKS and YYEKEE (reference sequence). The DNA for the CDR3 is TGTGCCAGCAGCTTCGGACGGGGAGAGGAGTACTTC. Its translation is CASSFGRGEEYF.

The rearrangement joins TRBV7-9 to TRBJ2-1; TRBD2 agrees at 7 bases. Germline V gene data show CDR1 as SEHNR and CDR2 as FQNEAQ (reference sequence). CDR3 size: 14 residues. The trim removed 10 bases at V and 4 bases at J, leaving 10 bases unmatched. The DNA for the CDR3 is TGTGCCATCAAGGCGGGAGTATATTACAATGAGCAGTTCTTC. Translated, it gives CAIKAGVYYNEQFF.

This clone was picked up one time. The J gene is TRBJ2-3, the V gene TRBV13; 8 nucleotides align to TRBD2. The CDR3 is 15 residues long. CDR1 PRHDT and CDR2 FYEKMQ come from the germline V gene (reference sequence). V was clipped by 5 bases and J by 2 bases; unmatched bases: 6. The CDR3 loop is CASSPKTSDTDTQYF. CDR3 coding DNA: TGTGCCAGCAGCCCAAAGACTAGCGACACAGATACGCAGTATTTT.

V and J are TRBV3-1 (or the pseudogene TRBV3-2) and TRBJ1-4; D not certain. The CDR3 runs 14 residues. Trimming left V 5 bases short and J 8 bases short, with 15 bases between. Per germline, CDR1 LGHDT and CDR2 YNNKEL (reference sequence). CDR3 loop: CASSSFEVGEKLFF. CDR3 bases: TGTGCCAGCAGCTCATTCGAGGTTGGGGAAAAACTGTTTTTT.

The V call is TRBV6-6, the J call TRBJ1-1; D gene uncertain. This CDR3 has 16 amino acids. CDR1 MNHNY and CDR2 SVGAGI come from the germline V gene (reference sequence). The germline V and J ends were trimmed by 2 bases and 4 bases, with 17 bases remaining between them. CDR3 sequence (DNA): TGTGCCAGCAGTTACCCAGATTTCCCGGTAGCCACTGAAGCTTTCTTT. Residues: CASSYPDFPVATEAFF.

The chain's CDR3 is CASSYGFSSHEQYF. The CDR3 coding sequence is TGTGCCAGCAGTTACGGGTTTTCTTCCCACGAGCAGTACTTC. The chain employs TRBV6-5 and TRBJ2-7; no reliable D call. The V end lost 2 bases, the J end lost 5 bases, and 13 bases lay between the germline ends. Per germline, CDR1 MNHEY and CDR2 SVGAGI. CDR3 length: 14 residues.

This CDR3 reads CASSGTARYGYTF. CDR3 in DNA: TGTGCCAGCAGTGGGACAGCCAGGTATGGCTACACCTTC. The genes are TRBV25-1 and TRBJ1-2; tentative D call: TRBD1 (6 bases). The CDR3 totals 13 residues. Germline-derived CDR1 and CDR2 are MGHDK and SYGVNS. The V end was cut by 4 bases, the J end by 5 bases, with 11 bases between.

The rearrangement uses TRBV5-4 and TRBJ2-7; maybe TRBD1 (6 bases). Germline V gives CDR1 SGHNT, CDR2 YYREEE (reference sequence). The CDR3 runs 11 residues. V was clipped by 6 bases and J by 3 bases, with 7 bases between them. Here the CDR3 DNA reads TGTGCCAGCACGGACAGCTACGAGCAGTACTTC. It codes for CASTDSYEQYF. Variable domain in full (rest from reference TRBV5-4 and TRBJ2-7): ETGVTQSPTHLIKTRGQQVTLRCSSQSGHNTVSWYQQALGQGPQFIFQYYREEENGRGNFPPRFSGLQFPNYSSELNVNALELDDSALYLCASTDSYEQYFGPGTRLTVT.

V and J are TRBV28 and TRBJ1-2; 9 bases agree with TRBD1. CDR1 is MDHEN, CDR2 SYDVKM, per germline. Trimming removed 7 bases from V and 3 bases from J; junction bases left unmatched: 9. The CDR3 consists of 15 residues. CDR3 nucleotide sequence: TGTGCCAGCACCTCCGGGGACAGGGAATACTATGGCTACACCTTC. It translates to CASTSGDREYYGYTF.